A single TCR beta chain is shown here with its context. Antigen unknown. V was shortened by 6 bases and J by 1 base, with 19 bases between the two germline ends. The CDR3 is made up of 17 amino acids. Germline V gene sequence: CDR1 LNHDA, CDR2 SQIVND (reference sequence). This sample's treatment: 19 received Ad26.COV2.S at low or high dose, single or two shots; a few received placebo; per-sample allocation not given. Each sample was drawn 63 days after the first injection (of vaccine or placebo). Immunization relied on an Ad26 vector, which expressed Wuhan-strain SARS-CoV-2 spike. The data were taken from a study of Ad26.COV2.S vaccination and SARS-CoV-2 variants. For the study at large: The authors gave Ad26.COV2.S intramuscularly, either once or twice 56 days apart. Notes on the study in general: Substantial response breadth was reportedly seen for spike-specific CD8+ and CD4+ T cells after vaccination.

Assay used: immunoSEQ multiplex PCR; TCRdb lists only in-frame clones, some missing. The table has some 500,000 clones, roughly 89% seen once. The chain joins TRBV19 to TRBJ2-1, with D perhaps matching TRBD2 (5 bases). The sequence was collected from a person aged 18-60 years who received the Ad26.COV2.S COVID-19 vaccine or a placebo. The sequenced sample was peripheral blood, obtained in a trial of Ad26.COV2.S vaccine versus placebo. CDR3: CASRGEKSSSSYNEQFF. In DNA, the CDR3 is TGTGCCAGTAGGGGTGAAAAGTCTAGCAGTTCCTACAATGAGCAGTTCTTC.